This entry describes one T cell receptor (beta chain). Ten or more counts support this clonotype. The target of this receptor is not known. Qualities for individual bases were not recorded, and no much larger clone is one base off. Inclusive of the bounding cysteine and phenylalanine, the CDR3 is 14 residues long. The read is trimmed to its CDR3 DNA, 42 bases read in frame from base 1. CDR1 is given as MGHDK and CDR2 as SYGVNS, both from the germline V gene. The germline V end is reduced by 3 bases and the J end by 4 bases; junction bases left unmatched: 0. The treatment or condition label on this specimen signifies: live attenuated yellow fever vaccine strain. At every blood-draw timepoint, two biological replicates of bulk PBMCs were collected. PBMCs were isolated from peripheral blood using a standard Ficoll-Paque protocol. TriZol was used to extract RNA from bulk PBMCs, CD4 and CD8 fractions, and dextramer-positive and dextramer-negative fractions.

The entry originates in a study of T cells after yellow fever vaccination (dated by TCRdb to about 2019). Concerning the study at large: The SMART-Seq v4 Ultra Low Input RNA kit was used to prepare libraries from fractions with low cell numbers. To follow T-cell clones before and after both primary and booster YFV17D yellow fever vaccination, bulk TCR alpha and beta repertoires underwent longitudinal sequencing. Two healthy male donors, one aged 18 to 30 and one aged 30 to 40 years, made up the cohort. Blood was drawn at multiple timepoints before and after primary and secondary immunization, with bulk PBMC replicates and cell subsets isolated.

The investigation overall reported the following: Computational filtering was required because FACS-sorted repertoires could contain abundant contaminating clonotypes from the bulk population. A small share of clonotypes occurred in both CD4 and CD8 compartments, likely arising from convergent recombination. Only two donors were included in the study, so the extent to which the findings can be generalized is limited. Compared with the primary T-cell response, the secondary T-cell response was faster but weaker, reaching its peak on day 5 rather than on day 15. Most clones expanded after primary vaccination (almost 97% of CD4 and approximately 86% of CD8) were re-detected after the booster, suggesting that broad memory maintenance occurred.

TCR cDNA was synthesized by 5'RACE template switching, through which a universal primer site and unique molecular identifiers were introduced. Priming of cDNA synthesis was performed from both the TCR alpha and TCR beta constant segments. Two PCR steps were used to amplify libraries, with sample barcodes and sequencing adapters being added in the second step. Sequencing of libraries was performed on Illumina HiSeq 2500 (2x100 bp) or NovaSeq (2x150 bp). Turning to the authors' computational methods: MIGEC was used to demultiplex reads and collapse the reads into UMI consensus sequences, and MiXCR was used for V(D)J alignment. Clonotypes responding to the vaccine were identified with edgeR on replicate PBMC samples, with the criteria of FDR below 0.01 and a log2 fold change above 5 up to day 15. Each bulk clonotype received a CD4 or CD8 identity based on whether the sequenced CD4 or CD8 repertoire contained that clonotype at higher abundance. TCRdb trimmed the raw reads at Q25, called clones with MiXCR and kept productive beta chains. Each CDR3 protein gets just one entry, which takes the most common genes and DNA from the rows behind it. V and J calls and clone size were set by TCRdb, not the authors. For this sample there are 300,000 to 400,000 distinct CDR3 sequences; approximately 9% appear just once. Of the sample, roughly 18% falls within the top ten clones.

The specimen comprised PBMCs, sampled on the day of the first yellow fever vaccination. This clonotype was sampled from a man between 18 and 35 years old who received the YFV17D yellow fever vaccine. The chain is encoded by TRBV25-1 joined to TRBJ2-3, with TRBD2 identical over 11 junction bases. The encoded CDR3 is CASSETSGADTQYF. The sequence in DNA is TGTGCCAGCAGTGAGACTAGCGGGGCAGATACGCAGTATTTT.